These T cell receptor beta chains were read from a single sample in a study of blood T cell repertoires in COVID-19. Libraries were prepared by immunoSEQ multiplex PCR; TCRdb keeps only in-frame clonotypes and omits some of them. The repertoire consists of some 8,000 clones, with around four fifths occurring once and the leading ten covering about 17%. Sample: peripheral blood. The source of these receptors is a human donor in a cohort sampled during active COVID-19. Each CDR3 is given with its conserved first and last residue. A D gene is named only where the DNA matches it firmly. Expanded clones get a size class; other rows say once, few or many, or leave the size out.

j_gene	abundance	v_gene	d_gene	CDR3aa	CDR3nt
TRBJ1-4	few	TRBV9	NA	CASSAHTGSGNEKLFF	TGTGCCAGCAGCGCCCATACAGGGTCGGGTAATGAAAAACTGTTTTTT
TRBJ2-7	NA	TRBV28	NA	CASSPFDRTAYEQYF	TGTGCCAGCAGTCCTTTTGATCGGACAGCCTACGAGCAGTACTTC
TRBJ1-2	NA	TRBV4-1	NA	CASSQEPLEPPLGYTF	TGCGCCAGCAGCCAAGAACCGCTGGAGCCTCCGCTTGGCTACACCTTC
TRBJ1-5	NA	TRBV28	TRBD1	CASKSGQNSNQPQHF	TGTGCCAGCAAGTCGGGACAGAATAGCAATCAGCCCCAGCATTTT
TRBJ2-7	NA	TRBV6-5	TRBD2	CASSYSILGGTYEQYF	TGTGCCAGCAGTTACTCGATCCTCGGGGGGACCTACGAGCAGTACTTC
TRBJ1-3	NA	TRBV7-2	NA	CASSPFPGSGNTIYF	TGTGCCAGCAGCCCTTTTCCAGGGTCTGGAAACACCATATATTTT
TRBJ2-7	NA	TRBV6-2/TRBV6-3	NA	CASSYSPTGSYEQYF	TGTGCCAGCAGTTACTCCCCCACAGGGTCCTACGAGCAGTACTTC
TRBJ2-2	NA	TRBV9	TRBD2	CASSVVGLAGVGRANTGELFF	TGTGCCAGCAGCGTAGTGGGACTAGCGGGAGTAGGGCGGGCGAACACCGGGGAGCTGTTTTTT
TRBJ2-2	NA	TRBV14	NA	CASSQTPARQNTGELFF	TGTGCCAGCAGCCAAACCCCAGCCCGACAGAACACCGGGGAGCTGTTTTTT
TRBJ2-3	NA	TRBV12-3/TRBV12-4	NA	CASSRGRDTQYF	TGTGCCAGCAGTCGGGGGAGGGATACGCAGTATTTT
TRBJ2-1	NA	TRBV5-6	TRBD1	CASSAGPGTGGFGNEQFF	TGTGCCAGCAGCGCCGGGCCCGGGACAGGGGGCTTCGGTAATGAGCAGTTCTTC
TRBJ1-2	NA	TRBV5-4	NA	CASSLSSGSWDYGYTF	TGTGCCAGCAGCTTATCTTCAGGATCTTGGGACTATGGCTACACCTTC
TRBJ2-1	NA	TRBV11-2	NA	CASSLIGSKGNYNEQFF	TGTGCCAGCAGCTTGATCGGGAGTAAGGGAAACTACAATGAGCAGTTCTTC
TRBJ2-6	few	TRBV18	NA	CASSRAEQGSSGANVLTF	TGTGCCAGCTCACGAGCGGAACAGGGATCCTCTGGGGCCAACGTCCTGACTTTC
TRBJ2-7	NA	TRBV27	TRBD1	CASSFRDRGPLAPYEQYF	TGTGCCAGCAGTTTTCGGGACAGGGGGCCTTTAGCTCCCTACGAGCAGTACTTC
TRBJ2-7	medium-sized	TRBV28	TRBD1	CASSSLTGVYEQYF	TGTGCCAGCAGTTCCTTGACAGGGGTCTACGAGCAGTACTTC
TRBJ2-1	medium-sized	TRBV5-6	TRBD2	CASSFVGLAGGGEQFF	TGTGCCAGCAGCTTCGTCGGACTAGCGGGAGGGGGTGAGCAGTTCTTC
TRBJ2-1	NA	TRBV6-5	TRBD2	CASSYPGGTEFF	TGTGCCAGCAGTTACCCGGGGGGAACGGAGTTCTTC
TRBJ2-5	large	TRBV13	TRBD1	CASSHRQGRGETQYF	TGTGCCAGCAGCCACAGACAGGGGAGAGGAGAGACCCAGTACTTC
TRBJ2-3	NA	TRBV7-8	NA	CASSLAFPGDTQYF	TGTGCCAGCAGCTTAGCTTTTCCGGGAGATACGCAGTATTTT
TRBJ1-5	NA	TRBV28	NA	CASMAGQPQHF	TGTGCCAGCATGGCAGGTCAGCCCCAGCATTTT
TRBJ2-2	NA	TRBV9	NA	CASSYGTQTGELFF	TGTGCCAGCTCATATGGGACACAAACCGGGGAGCTGTTTTTT
TRBJ1-3	NA	TRBV5-5	NA	CASSLGGFSGNTIYF	TGTGCCAGCAGCTTGGGCGGTTTCTCTGGAAACACCATATATTTT
TRBJ1-5	NA	TRBV4-1	NA	CASSQGTGMLEPQHF	TGCGCCAGCAGCCAAGGCACAGGGATGTTGGAGCCCCAGCATTTT
TRBJ2-2	NA	TRBV28	TRBD2	CASSLPPTGLAGPNTGELFF	TGTGCCAGCAGTTTGCCACCAACGGGACTAGCGGGGCCGAACACCGGGGAGCTGTTTTTT
TRBJ2-7	NA	TRBV28	TRBD1	CASSPLPGTGPIPYEQYF	TGTGCCAGCAGTCCGCTCCCCGGGACAGGGCCAATACCCTACGAGCAGTACTTC
TRBJ1-4	NA	TRBV7-2	TRBD1	CASSLERGQGNEKLFF	TGTGCCAGCAGCTTAGAACGCGGACAGGGGAATGAAAAACTGTTTTTT
TRBJ2-7	NA	TRBV4-3	TRBD2	CASSQGSGSYEQYF	TGCGCCAGCAGCCAAGGTAGCGGGAGCTACGAGCAGTACTTC
TRBJ2-2	NA	TRBV5-1	TRBD2	CASSLPSGITGELFF	TGCGCCAGCAGCTTGCCTAGCGGGATCACCGGGGAGCTGTTTTTT
TRBJ2-1	NA	TRBV5-1	TRBD1	CASRPYTGGNEQFF	TGCGCCAGCAGACCGTATACAGGGGGGAATGAGCAGTTCTTC
TRBJ2-7	once	TRBV28	NA	CATQRVVARSYEQYF	TGTGCCACCCAGAGGGTAGTAGCAAGATCCTACGAGCAGTACTTC
TRBJ2-7	NA	TRBV14	TRBD2	CASSQGLVGYEQYF	TGTGCCAGCAGCCAGGGACTAGTTGGGTACGAGCAGTACTTC
TRBJ1-4	NA	TRBV28	TRBD1	CASSETGSNEKLFF	TGTGCCAGCAGTGAGACAGGGTCTAATGAAAAACTGTTTTTT
TRBJ2-1	NA	TRBV18	TRBD2	CASSPLDTSGGYNEQFF	TGTGCCAGCTCACCCTTAGATACGAGCGGGGGTTACAATGAGCAGTTCTTC
TRBJ1-1	NA	TRBV2	NA	CASSDGARVTEAFF	TGTGCCAGCAGTGATGGGGCCAGGGTTACTGAAGCTTTCTTT
TRBJ1-2	medium-sized	TRBV18	NA	CATARGGEDYTF	TGTGCCACCGCCCGGGGGGGGGAAGACTACACCTTC
TRBJ2-5	few	TRBV5-6	NA	CASSLAGETQYF	TGTGCCAGCAGCTTGGCCGGAGAGACCCAGTACTTC
TRBJ2-2	few	TRBV19	TRBD2	CASSGLAGTGELFF	TGTGCCAGTAGTGGACTAGCAGGGACCGGGGAGCTGTTTTTT
TRBJ2-2	NA	TRBV5-1	TRBD1	CASSLGGQPPGFANTGELFF	TGCGCCAGCAGCTTGGGGGGACAGCCGCCCGGGTTCGCGAACACCGGGGAGCTGTTTTTT
TRBJ2-1	NA	TRBV11-1	TRBD2	CASSLLADSYNEQFF	TGTGCCAGCAGCTTACTAGCGGACTCCTACAATGAGCAGTTCTTC
TRBJ1-1	NA	TRBV5-5	NA	CASSLGENTEAFF	TGTGCCAGCAGCTTGGGAGAGAACACTGAAGCTTTCTTT
TRBJ1-1	NA	TRBV7-8	NA	CASSSRRTVNTEAFF	TGTGCCAGCAGCTCCCGTAGGACAGTGAACACTGAAGCTTTCTTT
TRBJ1-5	few	TRBV28	NA	CASSPPRGPQHF	TGTGCCAGCAGTCCCCCCCGGGGGCCCCAGCATTTT
TRBJ1-1	NA	TRBV25-1	TRBD1	CASRATGGARAFF	TGTGCCAGCAGAGCTACAGGGGGCGCCCGAGCTTTCTTT
TRBJ2-3	NA	TRBV28	NA	CASSFGGSTDTQYF	TGTGCCAGCAGTTTTGGTGGCAGCACAGATACGCAGTATTTT
TRBJ2-5	NA	TRBV27	TRBD1	CASRTGMETQYF	TGTGCCAGCAGGACAGGGATGGAGACCCAGTACTTC
TRBJ2-5	NA	TRBV7-9	NA	CASSLATGIRETQYF	TGTGCCAGCAGCCTTGCTACAGGGATCAGGGAGACCCAGTACTTC
TRBJ2-2	NA	TRBV28	TRBD1	CASSSLEGAETGELFF	TGTGCCAGCAGTTCTCTTGAGGGGGCAGAGACCGGGGAGCTGTTTTTT
TRBJ2-7	NA	TRBV7-6	NA	CASSRGGEQYF	TGTGCCAGCAGCCGCGGTGGAGAGCAGTACTTC
TRBJ2-1	NA	TRBV5-4	NA	CASSPSGSSYNEQFF	TGTGCCAGCAGCCCCAGCGGAAGCTCCTACAATGAGCAGTTCTTC
TRBJ1-1	NA	TRBV6-1	NA	CASSELEDTEAFF	TGTGCCAGCAGTGAACTGGAGGATACTGAAGCTTTCTTT
TRBJ2-7	NA	TRBV24-1	TRBD2	CATSDSRTSGSSYEQYF	TGTGCCACCAGTGATTCCCGGACTAGCGGAAGCTCCTACGAGCAGTACTTC
TRBJ1-2	NA	TRBV6-5	NA	CASSYRGATRGYTF	TGTGCCAGCAGTTATCGGGGGGCTACTCGCGGCTACACCTTC
TRBJ1-5	NA	TRBV21-1	NA	CAPVGGLQPQHF	TGTGCCCCCGTAGGGGGTTTGCAGCCCCAGCATTTT
TRBJ2-2	NA	TRBV9	TRBD2	CASSAPSGTNTGELFF	TGTGCCAGCAGCGCCCCTAGCGGGACGAACACCGGGGAGCTGTTTTTT
TRBJ1-5	NA	TRBV28	TRBD1	CASSFRTGVGNQPQHF	TGTGCCAGCAGTTTCCGAACAGGGGTCGGCAATCAGCCCCAGCATTTT
TRBJ2-1	NA	TRBV4-1	NA	CASSQGGRGSDEQFF	TGCGCCAGCAGCCAGGGAGGAAGGGGCTCGGATGAGCAGTTCTTC
TRBJ2-1	NA	TRBV11-1	NA	CASSPHRGRNEQFF	TGTGCCAGCAGCCCACATAGGGGCCGCAATGAGCAGTTCTTC
TRBJ2-7	NA	TRBV11-2	NA	CASSLVAGRTYEQYF	TGTGCCAGCAGCTTAGTTGCGGGCAGGACCTACGAGCAGTACTTC